What follows are 8 T cell receptor beta chains derived from one specimen sequenced in a study of blood T cells in healthy people across ages (dated by TCRdb to 2013 to 2016). Library creation used 5' RACE. The run used an Illumina HiSeq 2500. The second PCR ran for roughly 7 to 12 cycles and used a J-beta primer mix along with a sample-barcoded 5' primer. The public sequencing data were trimmed at Q25 with fastp and processed into clonotypes with MiXCR by TCRdb, which kept only in-frame beta chains. Under each unique CDR3 protein, matching rows form one entry showing the most common genes and DNA. This sample comprises some 710,000 distinct CDR3 sequences, about half of them detected only once. The ten largest clonotypes hold approximately 18% of the sample. Sequenced: blood. The receptors here all came from a man older than 75 in good health.

This clonotype was observed at least ten times. A much more abundant neighbour one base away suggests this may be a read error. The chain joins TRBV7-2 to TRBJ2-7, with D tentatively TRBD1 or TRBD2 (6 bases each). V was clipped by 4 bases and J by 7 bases, with 17 bases between them. This CDR3 comprises 14 residues. The germline CDR1 and CDR2 sequences are SGHTA and FQGNSA. The CDR3 nucleotides are TGTGCCAGCAGCTCCCGGGGGCGGGACACTGAGCAGTACTTC. Its protein is CASSSRGRDTEQYF.

This clonotype was counted between two and nine times. The chain carries TRBV25-1 and TRBJ2-5; D uncertain. The CDR3 is 11 residues long. CDR1 and CDR2 (germline): MGHDK, SYGVNS. The V gene lost 1 base and the J gene lost 11 bases, with 8 bases spanning the gap. CDR3 loop: CASSEFDIQYF. CDR3 nucleotide sequence: TGTGCCAGCAGTGAATTTGACATACAGTACTTC.

The genes are TRBV12-3 or TRBV12-4 and TRBJ2-7; 9 nucleotides align to TRBD1. The J call may be wrong; the DNA end is better matched by TRBJ2-5. The CDR3 has 15 amino acids. In nucleotides, the CDR3 is TGTGCCAGCAGTCAGGGACAGGGCGGTTTGGAGACCCAGTACTTC. As protein: CASSQGQGGLETQYF.

This clonotype occurred a few times. The chain has TRBV12-3 or TRBV12-4 and TRBJ2-5; D may correspond to TRBD1 or TRBD2 (5 bases each). The J call could be wrong; TRBJ2-7 is a better fit for the DNA end. This CDR3 is built from 17 residues. CDR3 region: CASSQGRYGVSSYEQYF. The DNA of the CDR3 is TGTGCCAGCAGTCAGGGACGGTACGGGGTTAGCTCCTACGAGCAGTACTTC.

This clonotype was seen a few times. A read error may produce the germline difference seen at one junction end. This chain joins TRBV20-1 and TRBJ2-1; D remains unclear. The CDR3 loop spans 13 amino acids. In germline, CDR1 is DFQATT, CDR2 SNEGSKA (reference sequence). The CDR3 nucleotides read TGCAGTGCCAGAGGTGATTCTTACAATGAGCAGTTCTTC. Translated: CSARGDSYNEQFF.

The gene calls are TRBV6-1 and TRBJ2-5; D ambiguous. The DNA end is a closer match to TRBJ2-7, so the J assignment may be wrong. The CDR3 spans 14 residues. Germline V lookup: CDR1 MNHNS, CDR2 SASEGT. CDR3 bases: TGTGCCAGCAGTGACCCCGACGGAACCTACGAGCAGTACTTC. Translation gives CASSDPDGTYEQYF.

CDR3 sequence: CASSKGTRPYEQYF. The CDR3 coding sequence is TGTGCCAGCAGCAAGGGGACTAGACCTTACGAGCAGTACTTC. This chain connects TRBV7-2 to TRBJ2-7; 8 bases match TRBD2. V shed 5 bases, J shed 4 bases, and the junction held 7 bases outside the gene matches. Germline CDR1 reads SGHTA; CDR2 reads FQGNSA. The CDR3 consists of 14 residues.

This chain links TRBV28 with TRBJ1-2; D gene unclear. Germline assignment: CDR1 MDHEN and CDR2 SYDVKM. V was shortened by 7 bases and J by 1 base, with 10 bases between the two germline ends. The CDR3 spans 13 residues. The CDR3 sequence is CASISRGNYGYTF. CDR3 coding DNA: TGTGCCAGCATTTCGCGGGGTAACTATGGCTACACCTTC.